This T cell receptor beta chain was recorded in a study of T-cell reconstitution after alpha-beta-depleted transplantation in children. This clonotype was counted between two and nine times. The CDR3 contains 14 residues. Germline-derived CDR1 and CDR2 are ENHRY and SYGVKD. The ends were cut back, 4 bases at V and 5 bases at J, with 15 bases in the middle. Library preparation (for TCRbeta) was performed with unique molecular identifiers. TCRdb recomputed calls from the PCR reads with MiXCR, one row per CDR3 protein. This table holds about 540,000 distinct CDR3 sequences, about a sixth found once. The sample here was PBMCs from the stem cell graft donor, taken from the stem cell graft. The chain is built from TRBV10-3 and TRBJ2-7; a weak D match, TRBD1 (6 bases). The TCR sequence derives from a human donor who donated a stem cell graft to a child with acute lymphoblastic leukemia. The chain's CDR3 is CAISVRGGVDEQYF. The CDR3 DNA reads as TGTGCCATCAGTGTAAGAGGGGGAGTCGACGAGCAGTACTTC.